This T cell receptor (beta chain) was sequenced for a study of cytomegalovirus exposure and HLA in healthy donors. V shed 6 bases and J 4 bases; nucleotides not matched to a gene: 8. Germline assignment: CDR1 GTSNPN and CDR2 SVGIG (reference sequence). The CDR3 totals 13 residues. About this clone itself: Its antigen is unidentified.

Points from the study as a whole: The authors confirmed in vitro that a few CMV-associated chains were specific for CMV antigens.

Amplification used 60 Vbeta primers and 13 Jbeta primers. Study processing details: The count from a later analysis was tens of millions of unique TCR beta chains, 9.5 million to 13 million of them shared. Produced via immunoSEQ multiplex PCR; TCRdb's table is partial and in-frame only. The V and J calls and the clone size are those of that table, but D and trimming were determined from the DNA. The table lists 200,000 or so clones, approximately 79% of them singletons, with around 2% in the top ten. The clonotype was recovered from a young man in good health and CMV-seronegative. The V call is TRBV30, the J call TRBJ2-7, with TRBD2 matching over 8 bases. Input material: PBMCs. The DNA for the CDR3 is TGTGCCTGTCCGGGACTAGAGGGTTACGAGCAGTACTTC. Translating it yields CACPGLEGYEQYF.